The clone carrying this T cell receptor (beta chain) has just one count. Its antigen is as yet unknown. These data belong to a study of shared clonotypes between healthy human individuals. About the study: Each donor's CD8 memory used one plate, CD8 naive two, each CD4 subset three. Findings and limits, study-wide: Non-shared clonotypes displayed generation probabilities falling below those of clonotypes present in all four donors.

Germline-derived CDR1 and CDR2 are MNHEY and SMNVEV (reference sequence). The CDR3 consists of 13 residues. The V gene end was trimmed by 5 bases and the J gene end by 3 bases; junction bases not matched to a gene: 4. Profiled with immunoSEQ multiplex PCR; TCRdb holds only in-frame clones, not every one. This table holds about 800,000 clones, about 96% found once. CD45RO-negative, CCR7-positively selected cells formed the naive CD8 fraction, excluding terminally differentiated effector memory CD45RA+ cells. This TCR derives from a man aged 30-40 years in good health. Source material: naive CD8+ T cells sorted from blood. The chain employs TRBV27 and TRBJ2-7; TRBD1 agrees at 7 bases. CDR3 bases: TGTGCCAGCAGTGCCCGACAGGGCTACGAGCAGTACTTC. As protein: CASSARQGYEQYF.